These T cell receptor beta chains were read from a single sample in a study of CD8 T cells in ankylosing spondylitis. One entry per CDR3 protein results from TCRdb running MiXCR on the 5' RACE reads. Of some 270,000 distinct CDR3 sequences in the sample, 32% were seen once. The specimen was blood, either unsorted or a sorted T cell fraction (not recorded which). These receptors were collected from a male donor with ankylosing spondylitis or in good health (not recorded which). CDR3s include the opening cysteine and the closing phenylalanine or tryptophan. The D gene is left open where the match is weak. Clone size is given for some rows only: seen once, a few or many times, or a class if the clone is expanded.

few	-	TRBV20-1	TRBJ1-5	CSAIPARDQPQHF	TGCAGTGCTATCCCGGCGAGAGATCAGCCCCAGCATTTT
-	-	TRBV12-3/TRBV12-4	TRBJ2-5	CASSNLGVKETQYF	TGTGCCAGCAGTAACCTGGGGGTTAAAGAGACCCAGTACTTC
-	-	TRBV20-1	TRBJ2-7	CSARDPGGTNYEQYF	TGCAGTGCTAGAGACCCGGGCGGGACCAACTACGAGCAGTACTTC
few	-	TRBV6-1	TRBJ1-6	CASLPRGGSPLHF	TGTGCCAGCCTCCCCCGGGGGGGTTCACCCCTCCACTTT
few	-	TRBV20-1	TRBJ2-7	CSASPGYEQYF	TGCAGTGCTAGCCCCGGCTACGAGCAGTACTTC
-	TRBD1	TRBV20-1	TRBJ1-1	CSAGTGWSGTEAFF	TGCAGTGCCGGGACAGGGTGGTCCGGTACTGAAGCTTTCTTT
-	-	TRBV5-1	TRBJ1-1	CASSLRGMNTEAFF	TGCGCCAGCAGCTTGAGGGGCATGAACACTGAAGCTTTCTTT
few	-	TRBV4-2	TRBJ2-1	CASSQGSGASSYNEQFF	TGTGCCAGCAGCCAAGGGTCCGGCGCCAGCTCCTACAATGAGCAGTTCTTC
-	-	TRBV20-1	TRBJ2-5	CSARDLNGVGGQWETQYF	TGCAGTGCTAGAGATCTCAATGGTGTGGGGGGGCAATGGGAGACCCAGTACTTC
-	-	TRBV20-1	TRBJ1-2	CSARDFGSANYGYTF	TGCAGTGCTAGAGATTTCGGGTCAGCTAACTATGGCTACACCTTC
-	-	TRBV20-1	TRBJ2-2	CSARGSRGTGELFF	TGCAGTGCTAGAGGGAGTAGAGGCACCGGGGAGCTGTTTTTT
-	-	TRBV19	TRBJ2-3	CASSMSAGDKDTQYF	TGTGCCAGTAGTATGTCGGCAGGGGACAAGGATACGCAGTATTTT
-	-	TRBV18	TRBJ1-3	CASSPTRQSSGNTIYF	TGTGCCAGCTCACCAACGCGGCAGAGCTCTGGAAACACCATATATTTT
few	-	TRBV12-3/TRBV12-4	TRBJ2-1	CASSWGWEQFF	TGTGCCAGCAGTTGGGGGTGGGAGCAGTTCTTC
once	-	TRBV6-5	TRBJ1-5	CASSSGLGNQPQHF	TGTGCCAGCAGTTCAGGACTGGGCAATCAGCCCCAGCATTTT
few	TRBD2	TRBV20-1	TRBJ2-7	CSAPTIAGAYYEQYF	TGCAGTGCTCCAACCATAGCGGGGGCCTACTACGAGCAGTACTTC
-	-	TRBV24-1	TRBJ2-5	CATKRQIRETQYF	TGTGCCACTAAGCGACAGATAAGAGAGACCCAGTACTTC
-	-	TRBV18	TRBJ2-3	CASSPPRRPRSTDTQYF	TGTGCCAGCTCACCACCGCGCAGGCCCCGGAGCACAGATACGCAGTATTTT
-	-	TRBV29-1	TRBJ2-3	CSVPGTSTDTQYF	TGCAGCGTTCCGGGGACTAGCACAGATACGCAGTATTTT
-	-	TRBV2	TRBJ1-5	CASTEAGAYSNQPQHF	TGTGCCAGCACGGAGGCAGGGGCTTATAGCAATCAGCCCCAGCATTTT
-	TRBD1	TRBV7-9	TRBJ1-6	CASSPGQGNSPLHF	TGTGCCAGCAGCCCGGGACAGGGTAATTCACCCCTCCACTTT
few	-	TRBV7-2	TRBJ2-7	CASSYYQGSSYEQYF	TGTGCCAGCAGCTATTATCAGGGGAGCTCCTACGAGCAGTACTTC
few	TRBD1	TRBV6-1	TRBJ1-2	CASRRGTGDGYTF	TGTGCCAGCAGACGCGGGACAGGGGATGGCTACACCTTC
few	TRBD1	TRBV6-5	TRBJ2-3	CASSSTGQGASDTQYF	TGTGCCAGCAGTTCCACCGGACAGGGGGCCTCAGATACGCAGTATTTT
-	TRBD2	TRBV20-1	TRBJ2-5	CSARDRTSGYFQETQYF	TGCAGTGCTAGGGACAGGACTAGCGGGTACTTCCAAGAGACCCAGTACTTC
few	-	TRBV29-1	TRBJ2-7	CSVVVSSYEQYF	TGCAGCGTTGTAGTAAGCTCCTACGAGCAGTACTTC
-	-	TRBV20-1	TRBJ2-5	CSARPRTIRETQYF	TGCAGTGCTAGACCTCGGACTATCCGGGAGACCCAGTACTTC
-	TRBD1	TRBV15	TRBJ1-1	CATRDRGNTEAFF	TGTGCCACCAGGGACAGGGGGAACACTGAAGCTTTCTTT
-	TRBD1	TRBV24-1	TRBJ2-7	CATSDPTGVGDEQYF	TGTGCCACCAGTGATCCCACAGGGGTTGGTGACGAGCAGTACTTC
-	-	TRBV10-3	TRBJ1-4	CAISERSSRGKLFF	TGTGCCATCAGTGAGAGGTCATCGCGGGGAAAACTGTTTTTT
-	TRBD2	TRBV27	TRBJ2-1	CASSLWSSGDGEQFF	TGTGCCAGCAGTTTATGGTCTAGCGGGGACGGGGAGCAGTTCTTC
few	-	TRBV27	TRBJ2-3	CASSLLPSTDTQYF	TGTGCCAGCAGTTTACTTCCCAGCACAGATACGCAGTATTTT
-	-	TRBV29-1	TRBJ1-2	CSVEDEGVDPRGNGYTF	TGCAGCGTTGAAGATGAGGGGGTTGATCCTCGCGGGAATGGCTACACCTTC
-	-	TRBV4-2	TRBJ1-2	CASSQDPKGNVHGYTF	TGTGCCAGCAGCCAAGATCCGAAGGGGAACGTTCATGGCTACACCTTC
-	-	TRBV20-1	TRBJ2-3	CSASDVGALADTQYF	TGCAGTGCTAGCGATGTAGGCGCTCTTGCCGATACGCAGTATTTT
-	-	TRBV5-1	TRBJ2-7	CASSNHYEQYF	TGCGCCAGCAGCAACCACTACGAGCAGTACTTC
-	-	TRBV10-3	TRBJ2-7	CAIAVGSSYEQYF	TGTGCCATCGCAGTGGGGAGCTCCTACGAGCAGTACTTC
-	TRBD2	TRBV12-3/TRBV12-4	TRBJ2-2	CASGLAGTGELFF	TGTGCCAGCGGACTAGCGGGCACCGGGGAGCTGTTTTTT